A single sample gave rise to the 30 T cell receptor beta chains below, sequenced in a study of long-term antiretroviral therapy in people with HIV. This was the immunoSEQ v3.0 assay at survey level. TCRdb's table, derived via immunoSEQ multiplex PCR, lists solely in-frame clones and lacks some. The profile shows 24,000 or so clones, approximately 93% of them singletons. Here the sequenced sample was unsorted PBMCs, taken 7.6 years after starting antiretroviral therapy. All receptors derive from a woman in her thirties or forties with HIV.

The rearrangement joins TRBV7-6 to TRBJ2-2; TRBD1 agrees at 9 bases. This CDR3 has 15 residues. Looked up from germline, CDR1 is SGHVS and CDR2 is FNYEAQ. V shed 3 bases and J 6 bases; nucleotides not matched to a gene: 5. CDR3 protein: CASSFGTGFAGELFF. The CDR3 DNA reads as TGTGCCAGCAGCTTCGGGACAGGGTTTGCCGGGGAGCTGTTTTTT.

The chain is built from TRBV7-2 and TRBJ2-7, with 9 positions matching TRBD1. CDR3 length equals 14 residues. CDR1 and CDR2 from the germline V gene are SGHTA and FQGNSA. Losses at the gene ends were 5 bases for V and 0 bases for J; bases not matched to a gene: 2. CDR3 coding DNA: TGTGCCAGCAGCGGGACAGGGAGCTCCTACGAGCAGTACTTC. Its protein is CASSGTGSSYEQYF.

The chain carries TRBV5-1 and TRBJ2-1, with 10 nucleotides matching TRBD1. The V and J ends lost 1 base and 5 bases, in that order; junction bases with no gene match: 12. Germline V CDR1 and CDR2: SGHRS, YFSETQ. This CDR3 is 18 amino acids long. The CDR3 coding sequence is TGCGCCAGCAGCTTGCACCCGAAGGACAGGGGGTATGACAATGAGCAGTTCTTC. Its translation is CASSLHPKDRGYDNEQFF.

This chain uses TRBV19 with TRBJ2-2; D not certain. V was shortened by 7 bases and J by 6 bases, with 9 bases between the two germline ends. In germline, CDR1 is LNHDA, CDR2 SQIVND (reference sequence). The CDR3 is made up of 12 amino acids. The CDR3 loop reads CASKYSAGELFF. Written as DNA, the CDR3 is TGTGCCAGTAAATACAGCGCCGGGGAGCTGTTTTTT.

The chain links TRBV6-4 to TRBJ1-2, with 7 positions matching TRBD1. The V gene's germline CDR1 is MRHNA and CDR2 SNTAGT. This CDR3 is 17 amino acids long. V shed 10 bases, J shed 7 bases, and the junction held 24 bases outside the gene matches. The CDR3 nucleotides are TGTGCCAACCGACAGGGCGGCCTTGACGCCCTGCTTGCTGGCTACACCTTC. Amino acid sequence: CANRQGGLDALLAGYTF.

The gene calls are TRBV7-8 and TRBJ1-5, with D hard to call. The ends were cut back, 1 base at V and 6 bases at J, with 16 bases in the middle. Germline V gene data show CDR1 as SGHVS and CDR2 as FQNEAQ. The CDR3 is 16 residues long. The CDR3 coding sequence is TGTGCCAGCAGCTTAGTCCCCGGTGGGATGGGTCAGCCCCAGCATTTT. Residues: CASSLVPGGMGQPQHF.

This chain connects TRBV7-9 to TRBJ2-2; no definite D call. The CDR3 extends over 15 amino acids. Germline CDR1 is SEHNR and CDR2 is FQNEAQ (reference sequence). Trimming stripped 6 bases from V and 3 bases from J, with 14 bases between. CDR3 DNA: TGTGCCAGCAGACCCATCCCCAGAGACACCGGGGAGCTGTTTTTT. This gives the protein CASRPIPRDTGELFF.

The chain uses TRBV5-1 and TRBJ2-5, with D uncertain. V was trimmed by 0 bases and J by 2 bases, leaving 8 bases between them. This CDR3 is built from 14 residues. Germline V gives CDR1 SGHRS, CDR2 YFSETQ. CDR3 nucleotide sequence: TGCGCCAGCAGCTTGGGTCAGTCACAAGAGACCCAGTACTTC. Its translation: CASSLGQSQETQYF.

This chain links TRBV4-1 with TRBJ2-2; 9 nucleotides line up with TRBD1. Germline CDR1 and CDR2: MGHRA and YSYEKL. After removal of 3 bases from V and 1 base from J, the junction contained 3 bases not matched to a gene. The CDR3 length is 16 residues. CDR3 protein: CASSQRQGVNTGELFF. The DNA of the CDR3 is TGCGCCAGCAGCCAGAGACAGGGGGTGAACACCGGGGAGCTGTTTTTT.

In its sample, this clone was seen once. The chain combines TRBV6-6 with TRBJ1-2; 8 nucleotides align to TRBD1. This CDR3 has 15 residues. Germline values: CDR1 MNHNY, CDR2 SVGAGI (reference sequence). Trimming took 7 bases from V and 2 from J; bases not matched to a gene: 9. In DNA, the CDR3 is TGTGCCAGCATCCTAAGACAGGGGCAAAACTATGGCTACACCTTC. This encodes CASILRQGQNYGYTF.

A single count supports this clone. This chain's CDR3 is CAISERTGQETQYF. CDR3 nucleotides: TGTGCCATCAGTGAAAGGACAGGCCAAGAGACCCAGTACTTC. The chain employs TRBV10-3 and TRBJ2-5, with 7 bases aligning to TRBD1. Germline trimming cut 3 bases from V and 1 base from J; bases unmatched to any gene: 2. Germline V gives CDR1 ENHRY, CDR2 SYGVKD. The CDR3 has 14 residues.

This rearrangement joins TRBV6-1 to TRBJ2-3; 7 bases line up with TRBD2. Trimming removed 3 bases from V and 0 bases from J; junction bases left unmatched: 9. This CDR3 is 17 amino acids long. Looked up from germline, CDR1 is MNHNS and CDR2 is SASEGT. CDR3 residues: CASSDSGGGSSTDTQYF. The CDR3 DNA is TGTGCCAGCAGTGATTCTGGCGGGGGATCTAGCACAGATACGCAGTATTTT.

In this sample, this clone turned up once. This chain joins TRBV5-1 and TRBJ2-2; 9 bases are shared with TRBD1. The CDR3 spans 16 residues. V shed 0 bases and J 2 bases; nucleotides not matched to a gene: 2. Germline V gene data show CDR1 as SGHRS and CDR2 as YFSETQ. CDR3 nucleotides: TGCGCCAGCAGCTTGGGGGGACAGGGCAACACCGGGGAGCTGTTTTTT. It yields the protein CASSLGGQGNTGELFF.

The V gene is TRBV6-6, the J gene TRBJ2-3; TRBD1 aligns across 9 bases. Germline lookup yields CDR1 MNHNY and CDR2 SVGAGI (reference sequence). The CDR3 length is 15 residues. V shed 10 bases and J 7 bases; nucleotides not matched to a gene: 15. The CDR3 is CATEPGTGKTHTQYF. CDR3 DNA: TGTGCCACCGAACCAGGGACAGGGAAAACTCATACGCAGTATTTT.

In its sample, this clone was seen once. This chain joins TRBV19 and TRBJ2-5, with D uncertain. The V end was cut by 7 bases, the J end by 1 base, with 16 bases between. CDR1 and CDR2 from the germline V gene are LNHDA and SQIVND (reference sequence). The CDR3 has 15 residues. CDR3 bases: TGTGCCAGTACCCTCGGACGGGCGTTCCAAGAGACCCAGTACTTC. Amino acid sequence: CASTLGRAFQETQYF.

The chain is built from TRBV19 and TRBJ1-1; TRBD1 matches at 9 bases. This CDR3 has 14 residues. CDR1 is LNHDA, CDR2 SQIVND, per germline (reference sequence). The ends lost 3 bases at V and 4 bases at J; junction bases unmatched: 3. CDR3 bases: TGTGCCAGTAGTATTCTGACAGGGGGCACTGAAGCTTTCTTT. Amino acid sequence: CASSILTGGTEAFF.

The chain recombines TRBV7-9 with TRBJ2-3, with D possibly TRBD1 on 6 matching bases. The V end was cut by 1 base, the J end by 2 bases, with 7 bases between. This CDR3 comprises 14 residues. CDR1 and CDR2 from the germline V gene are SEHNR and FQNEAQ (reference sequence). This CDR3 reads CASSLDRDTDTQYF. As DNA, the CDR3 is TGTGCCAGCAGCTTAGACAGGGACACAGATACGCAGTATTTT. Complete variable domain (other parts from reference TRBV7-9 and TRBJ2-3): DTGVSQNPRHKITKRGQNVTFRCDPISEHNRLYWYRQTLGQGPEFLTYFQNEAQLEKSRLLSDRFSAERPKGSFSTLEIQRTEQGDSAMYLCASSLDRDTDTQYFGPGTRLTVL.

Written as DNA, the CDR3 is TGTGCCAGCAGCATCACTGAGAACACTGAAGCTTTCTTT. Residues: CASSITENTEAFF. This sequence joins TRBV7-2 and TRBJ1-1; D is undetermined. Germline-derived CDR1 and CDR2 are SGHTA and FQGNSA. V lost 5 bases to trimming and J lost 1 base, with 8 bases between them. CDR3 length: 13 residues.

V is TRBV6-1 and J is TRBJ2-7; D might be TRBD2 (6 bases). Trimming left V 2 bases short and J 3 bases short, with 14 bases between. The CDR3 totals 15 residues. Per germline, CDR1 MNHNS and CDR2 SASEGT. The CDR3 region is CASSERGEALYEQYF. The CDR3 coding sequence is TGTGCCAGCAGTGAACGAGGGGAGGCACTCTACGAGCAGTACTTC.

This rearrangement joins TRBV30 to TRBJ1-5, with D maybe TRBD1 (5 bases). The germline gives CDR1 GTSNPN, CDR2 SVGIG (reference sequence). Trimming took 1 base from V and 5 from J, leaving 9 bases between them. The CDR3 runs 13 residues. Here the CDR3 reads CAWSGLGDQPQHF. The CDR3 nucleotides read TGTGCCTGGAGTGGATTGGGGGATCAGCCCCAGCATTTT.

J is TRBJ2-6 and V is TRBV2, with unresolved D. The CDR3 is 16 amino acids. Per the germline V gene, CDR1 is SNHLY and CDR2 is FYNNEI. The V end lost 3 bases, the J end lost 0 bases, and 9 bases lay between the germline ends. Here the CDR3 reads CASSETSRSGANVLTF. The CDR3, as DNA: TGTGCCAGCAGTGAGACGTCTCGCTCTGGGGCCAACGTCCTGACTTTC.

With respect to this clone: At one of its ends the junction is not consistent with the germline gene, which may arise from a read error. The chain recombines TRBV9 with TRBJ1-3; D uncertain. Germline CDR1 and CDR2: SGDLS and YYNGEE. CDR3 length: 16 amino acids. Written as DNA, the CDR3 is TGTGCCAGCAGTTCTAGGGAGAGACGGGATGGAGACACCATATATTTT. It codes for CASSSRERRDGDTIYF.

V gene TRBV4-2 combines with J gene TRBJ2-3; TRBD2 aligns across 10 bases. Germline V CDR1 and CDR2: LGHNA, YNFKEQ. The CDR3 is 18 residues long. Trimming removed 2 bases from V and 2 bases from J; junction bases left unmatched: 10. Written as DNA, the CDR3 is TGTGCCAGCAGCCAAACCCTCGCTAGCGGGGGATACACAGATACGCAGTATTTT. Translation: CASSQTLASGGYTDTQYF.

This chain uses TRBV5-4 with TRBJ1-1; D possibly corresponds to TRBD1 (5 bases). CDR1 is SGHNT and CDR2 is YYREEE in the germline V gene (reference sequence). This CDR3 contains 17 residues. Trimming stripped 5 bases from V and 0 bases from J, with 20 bases between. The CDR3 here is CASRSYGTAALNTEAFF. DNA of the CDR3: TGTGCCAGCAGGTCTTACGGGACCGCTGCCTTGAACACTGAAGCTTTCTTT. The full variable domain, its missing parts supplied by reference TRBV5-4 and TRBJ1-1, is ETGVTQSPTHLIKTRGQQVTLRCSSQSGHNTVSWYQQALGQGPQFIFQYYREEENGRGNFPPRFSGLQFPNYSSELNVNALELDDSALYLCASRSYGTAALNTEAFFGQGTRLTVV.

The chain uses TRBV5-6 and TRBJ2-3; 11 nucleotides line up with TRBD1. With V trimmed by 3 bases and J by 4 bases, 1 base remained unmatched. Per the germline V gene, CDR1 is SGHDT and CDR2 is YYEEEE. The CDR3 sequence is 14 residues long. This CDR3 is CASSWGQGADTQYF. CDR3 coding DNA: TGTGCCAGCAGCTGGGGACAGGGGGCAGATACGCAGTATTTT.

The V call is TRBV7-6, the J call TRBJ2-1; no definite D call. CDR3 length: 14 residues. The V gene lost 0 bases and the J gene lost 10 bases, with 13 bases spanning the gap. Germline lookup yields CDR1 SGHVS and CDR2 FNYEAQ. The CDR3 bases are TGTGCCAGCAGCTTAGCTACCGGCTTCGGGGAGCAGTTCTTC. This encodes CASSLATGFGEQFF.

The chain joins TRBV7-2 to TRBJ1-5; D is uncertain. The V end was cut by 8 bases, the J end by 2 bases, with 19 bases between. The V gene's germline CDR1 is SGHTA and CDR2 FQGNSA. The CDR3 has 16 residues. CDR3 DNA: TGTGCCAGCCCCTGTGAGGGTTTATCCGGCAATCAGCCCCAGCATTTT. Amino acid sequence: CASPCEGLSGNQPQHF.

The chain has TRBV19 and TRBJ1-5; the match to TRBD1 covers 8 bases. Trimming removed 1 base from V and 6 bases from J; junction bases left unmatched: 5. Per germline, CDR1 LNHDA and CDR2 SQIVND (reference sequence). CDR3 size: 15 residues. CDR3 sequence (DNA): TGTGCCAGTAGTATAGCCTACGACAGGGGTCAGCCCCAGCATTTT. Residues: CASSIAYDRGQPQHF. The whole variable domain, remainder taken from reference TRBV19 and TRBJ1-5, is DGGITQSPKYLFRKEGQNVTLSCEQNLNHDAMYWYRQDPGQGLRLIYYSQIVNDFQKGDIAEGYSVSREKKESFPLTVTSAQKNPTAFYLCASSIAYDRGQPQHFGDGTRLSIL.

The genes are TRBV7-3 and TRBJ2-3, with D perhaps matching TRBD1 (6 bases). This CDR3 spans 14 amino acids. The germline CDR1 and CDR2 sequences are SGHTA and FQGTGA. Trimming left V 3 bases short and J 0 bases short, with 7 bases between. The CDR3 nucleotides read TGTGCCAGCAGCTTGGGGGCTAGCACAGATACGCAGTATTTT. This gives the protein CASSLGASTDTQYF. Drawing the rest from reference TRBV7-3 and TRBJ2-3, the complete variable domain is GAGVSQTPSNKVTEKGKYVELRCDPISGHTALYWYRQSLGQGPEFLIYFQGTGAADDSGLPNDRFFAVRPEGSVSTLKIQRTERGDSAVYLCASSLGASTDTQYFGPGTRLTVL.

The chain carries TRBV19 and TRBJ1-2; D not certain. The germline V gene has CDR1 LNHDA and CDR2 SQIVND (reference sequence). With 9 bases removed from V and 2 bases from J, the gap between germline ends came to 16 bases. There are 14 residues in the CDR3. CDR3 sequence: CASLPTPGNYGYTF. In DNA form, the CDR3 reads TGTGCCAGCCTACCCACCCCAGGCAACTATGGCTACACCTTC.